These T cell receptor beta chains were read from a single sample in a study of cytomegalovirus exposure and HLA in healthy donors. Produced via immunoSEQ multiplex PCR; TCRdb's table is partial and in-frame only. This sample has 150,000 to 250,000 clones; roughly 88% occur once, and the top ten carry 13%. What was sequenced was PBMCs. The receptor source for this set is a woman aged 25 to 39 in good health and CMV-seropositive. Both conserved end residues are part of each CDR3. A D gene is named only where the DNA matches it firmly. The size entry is marked missing in some rows and otherwise reads once, few, many or a size class.

clone_size: NA; j_call: TRBJ1-2; d_call: NA; v_call: TRBV5-5; cdr3_nt: TGTGCCAGCAGCTTGATAAACAACAGGGACGGCTACACCTTC; cdr3_aa: CASSLINNRDGYTF
clone_size: NA; j_call: TRBJ1-5; d_call: TRBD1; v_call: TRBV6-1; cdr3_nt: TGTGCCAGCACCCCCGGGACAGTAAATCAGCCCCAGCATTTT; cdr3_aa: CASTPGTVNQPQHF
clone_size: NA; j_call: TRBJ2-1; d_call: TRBD2; v_call: TRBV27; cdr3_nt: TGTGCCAGCAGTTCAACCTCCGGGACTAGCGGGAGCTTTTACAATGAGCAGTTCTTC; cdr3_aa: CASSSTSGTSGSFYNEQFF
clone_size: once; j_call: TRBJ2-3; d_call: TRBD1; v_call: TRBV7-2; cdr3_nt: TGTGCCAGCAGCCATGGACAGGGGATGGATACGCAGTATTTT; cdr3_aa: CASSHGQGMDTQYF
clone_size: NA; j_call: TRBJ2-3; d_call: NA; v_call: TRBV2; cdr3_nt: TGTGCCAGCAGTGTAGGAGCGGGCGATACGCAGTATTTT; cdr3_aa: CASSVGAGDTQYF
clone_size: NA; j_call: TRBJ1-2; d_call: NA; v_call: TRBV2; cdr3_nt: TGTGCCAGCACGGGCAGGGTCTATGGCTACACCTTC; cdr3_aa: CASTGRVYGYTF
clone_size: NA; j_call: TRBJ1-2; d_call: TRBD1; v_call: TRBV15; cdr3_nt: TGTGCCACCAGCAGAGATTCTTTTGGACAGGGGAGAGGCTACACCTTC; cdr3_aa: CATSRDSFGQGRGYTF
clone_size: NA; j_call: TRBJ2-1; d_call: NA; v_call: TRBV6-1; cdr3_nt: TGTGCCAGCACCCCTGAAGGACTCCTCTACAATGAGCAGTTCTTC; cdr3_aa: CASTPEGLLYNEQFF
clone_size: few; j_call: TRBJ1-1; d_call: NA; v_call: TRBV27; cdr3_nt: TGTGCCAGCAGTTTATCGGGGGGAATAACTGAAGCTTTCTTT; cdr3_aa: CASSLSGGITEAFF
clone_size: NA; j_call: TRBJ2-7; d_call: TRBD2; v_call: TRBV7-9; cdr3_nt: TGTGCCAGCAGCCGGACTAGCGGGAGTCACGAGCAGTACTTC; cdr3_aa: CASSRTSGSHEQYF
clone_size: NA; j_call: TRBJ1-1; d_call: NA; v_call: TRBV6-6; cdr3_nt: TGTGCCAGCAGTTACTCGAACCCGGCGTTAAGAGGTGAAGCTTTCTTT; cdr3_aa: CASSYSNPALRGEAFF
clone_size: NA; j_call: TRBJ2-7; d_call: TRBD1; v_call: TRBV6-1; cdr3_nt: TGTGCCAGCCACAGGGACAGGCTCACCTACGAGCAGTACTTC; cdr3_aa: CASHRDRLTYEQYF
clone_size: NA; j_call: TRBJ1-2; d_call: NA; v_call: TRBV10-3; cdr3_nt: TGTGCCATCAGTGAGTCGGTCAGGGCGTCGCAGGGCTACACCTTC; cdr3_aa: CAISESVRASQGYTF
clone_size: NA; j_call: TRBJ1-1; d_call: NA; v_call: TRBV5-1; cdr3_nt: TGCGCCAGCAGCGCCCAACCTAGACAGAGCTTGAACACTGAAGCTTTCTTT; cdr3_aa: CASSAQPRQSLNTEAFF
clone_size: NA; j_call: TRBJ2-7; d_call: TRBD1; v_call: TRBV6-5; cdr3_nt: TGTGCCAGCAGTTACCTTGGACAGGGCTACGAGCAGTACTTC; cdr3_aa: CASSYLGQGYEQYF
clone_size: NA; j_call: TRBJ2-7; d_call: NA; v_call: TRBV18; cdr3_nt: TGTGCCAGCTCACCAGAAATCGAGGACGAGCAGTACTTC; cdr3_aa: CASSPEIEDEQYF
clone_size: NA; j_call: TRBJ2-5; d_call: NA; v_call: TRBV28; cdr3_nt: TGTGCCAGCAGTTTACAGGCGGAGGGCGGGAAGACCCAGTACTTC; cdr3_aa: CASSLQAEGGKTQYF
clone_size: NA; j_call: TRBJ1-1; d_call: NA; v_call: TRBV9; cdr3_nt: TGTGCCAGCAGCGTAGTGGGGCACGGGACTGAAGCTTTCTTT; cdr3_aa: CASSVVGHGTEAFF
clone_size: once; j_call: TRBJ2-3; d_call: NA; v_call: TRBV11-1; cdr3_nt: TGTGCCAGCAGCTTACTCTTCGGGACATCAGATACGCAGTATTTT; cdr3_aa: CASSLLFGTSDTQYF
clone_size: NA; j_call: TRBJ2-1; d_call: TRBD1; v_call: TRBV5-1; cdr3_nt: TGCGCCAGCAGCTTGGTAGGGGACAGGGTCAATGAGCAGTTCTTC; cdr3_aa: CASSLVGDRVNEQFF
clone_size: NA; j_call: TRBJ2-7; d_call: NA; v_call: TRBV6-5; cdr3_nt: TGTGCCAGCAGTTATGGAGGCGGAGCCTACGAGCAGTACTTC; cdr3_aa: CASSYGGGAYEQYF
clone_size: NA; j_call: TRBJ2-1; d_call: TRBD2; v_call: TRBV28; cdr3_nt: TGTGCCAGCAGTTCACTAGCGGGAGGCTACAATGAGCAGTTCTTC; cdr3_aa: CASSSLAGGYNEQFF
clone_size: NA; j_call: TRBJ1-3; d_call: NA; v_call: TRBV6-5; cdr3_nt: TGTGCCAGCAGCTCAGGAATTGCTGGAAACACCATATATTTT; cdr3_aa: CASSSGIAGNTIYF
clone_size: few; j_call: TRBJ2-7; d_call: TRBD2; v_call: TRBV2; cdr3_nt: TGTGCCAGCAGTGTCACTAGCGGGAGCCACGAGCAGTACTTC; cdr3_aa: CASSVTSGSHEQYF
clone_size: few; j_call: TRBJ1-1; d_call: NA; v_call: TRBV30; cdr3_nt: TGTGCCTGCCGCGGGCCGGTTTCTGAAGCTTTCTTT; cdr3_aa: CACRGPVSEAFF
clone_size: NA; j_call: TRBJ2-2; d_call: NA; v_call: TRBV27; cdr3_nt: TGTGCCAGCCTTCCATTCGTCGGGTTGACCGGGGAGCTGTTTTTT; cdr3_aa: CASLPFVGLTGELFF
clone_size: NA; j_call: TRBJ1-5; d_call: NA; v_call: TRBV5-8; cdr3_nt: TGTGCCAGCAGCTTGTGGCAGAATGCCGACAGTTACAATCAGCCCCAGCATTTT; cdr3_aa: CASSLWQNADSYNQPQHF
clone_size: NA; j_call: TRBJ2-1; d_call: TRBD1; v_call: TRBV18; cdr3_nt: TGTGCCAGCTCACCCCGGACAGGGATATCCTACAATGAGCAGTTCTTC; cdr3_aa: CASSPRTGISYNEQFF
clone_size: NA; j_call: TRBJ1-3; d_call: TRBD1; v_call: TRBV5-1; cdr3_nt: TGCGCCAGCAGCTTGGCCCCGGGACAGCCTGGAAACACCATATATTTT; cdr3_aa: CASSLAPGQPGNTIYF
clone_size: NA; j_call: TRBJ2-7; d_call: TRBD1; v_call: TRBV6-5; cdr3_nt: TGTGCCACATATAACAGGGGCCCTTATTCGGGAGAGCAGTACTTC; cdr3_aa: CATYNRGPYSGEQYF
clone_size: NA; j_call: TRBJ2-7; d_call: NA; v_call: TRBV15; cdr3_nt: TGTGCCACCAGAAAGACCGGGAGCTCCTACGAGCAGTACTTC; cdr3_aa: CATRKTGSSYEQYF
clone_size: NA; j_call: TRBJ1-1; d_call: NA; v_call: TRBV19; cdr3_nt: TGTGCCAGTAGTATCACAGGGAGAACTGAAGCTTTCTTT; cdr3_aa: CASSITGRTEAFF
clone_size: NA; j_call: TRBJ2-1; d_call: NA; v_call: TRBV4-2; cdr3_nt: TGTGCCAGCAGCCAAGTGGGTGGGGGCCACAATGAGCAGTTCTTC; cdr3_aa: CASSQVGGGHNEQFF
clone_size: NA; j_call: TRBJ1-2; d_call: TRBD1; v_call: TRBV20-1; cdr3_nt: TGCAGCACTAAGGGGGCTGGCTACACCTTC; cdr3_aa: CSTKGAGYTF
clone_size: NA; j_call: TRBJ1-2; d_call: TRBD1; v_call: TRBV5-1; cdr3_nt: TGCGCCAGCAGTCCAAATACGCAGGGGGCGCGTGGCTACACCTTC; cdr3_aa: CASSPNTQGARGYTF
clone_size: NA; j_call: TRBJ1-1; d_call: NA; v_call: TRBV6-5; cdr3_nt: TGTGCCAGCAGCCGGACAGAAGCTGAAGCTTTCTTT; cdr3_aa: CASSRTEAEAFF
clone_size: once; j_call: TRBJ2-2; d_call: TRBD2; v_call: TRBV5-1; cdr3_nt: TGCGCCAGCAGCTTGGACCCGACTAGCGGGAGGTTCACCGGGGAGCTGTTTTTT; cdr3_aa: CASSLDPTSGRFTGELFF
clone_size: few; j_call: TRBJ1-2; d_call: TRBD1; v_call: TRBV29-1; cdr3_nt: TGCAGCGTCCAGGGGGCATTCTATGGCTACACCTTC; cdr3_aa: CSVQGAFYGYTF
clone_size: NA; j_call: TRBJ2-6; d_call: NA; v_call: TRBV4-1; cdr3_nt: TGCGCCAGCAGCCAAGTCGGGGGAAGTGGGGCCAACGTCCTGACTTTC; cdr3_aa: CASSQVGGSGANVLTF
clone_size: NA; j_call: TRBJ1-2; d_call: NA; v_call: TRBV6-5; cdr3_nt: TGTGCCAGCAGTTACTCGGGAGGGTCGGGCTACACCTTC; cdr3_aa: CASSYSGGSGYTF
clone_size: NA; j_call: TRBJ2-5; d_call: TRBD2; v_call: TRBV27; cdr3_nt: TGTGCCAGCAGTTTAGGGGAGCGGGAAGGGACCCAGTACTTC; cdr3_aa: CASSLGEREGTQYF
clone_size: few; j_call: TRBJ2-1; d_call: NA; v_call: TRBV10-3; cdr3_nt: TGTGCCATCAGTGAGATTTCCGGAGGCACAATCAATGAGCAGTTCTTC; cdr3_aa: CAISEISGGTINEQFF
clone_size: NA; j_call: TRBJ1-2; d_call: TRBD1; v_call: TRBV10-3; cdr3_nt: TGTGCCATCAGTGAAGGACAGGGAGGAATTGGCTATGGCTACACCTTC; cdr3_aa: CAISEGQGGIGYGYTF
clone_size: NA; j_call: TRBJ1-2; d_call: TRBD1; v_call: TRBV28; cdr3_nt: TGTGCCAGCAGCTACAGTAGGACAGGGGGCGGCTACACCTTC; cdr3_aa: CASSYSRTGGGYTF
clone_size: NA; j_call: TRBJ1-1; d_call: TRBD1; v_call: TRBV7-9; cdr3_nt: TGTGCCAGCAGCCCCCCGCCTAACAGGGGCTTAGACGACGGTGAAGCTTTCTTT; cdr3_aa: CASSPPPNRGLDDGEAFF
clone_size: NA; j_call: TRBJ1-5; d_call: TRBD1; v_call: TRBV28; cdr3_nt: TGTGCCAGCTGGACAGGGGCGGGTTATGGCAATCAGCCCCAGCATTTT; cdr3_aa: CASWTGAGYGNQPQHF
clone_size: NA; j_call: TRBJ2-1; d_call: TRBD2; v_call: TRBV25-1; cdr3_nt: TGTGCCAGCAGTGAACTCGGGACTAGCGGGGTCAATGAGCAGTTCTTC; cdr3_aa: CASSELGTSGVNEQFF
clone_size: NA; j_call: TRBJ1-2; d_call: NA; v_call: TRBV20-1; cdr3_nt: TGCAGTGCCGATTTGACAGCATTC; cdr3_aa: CSADLTAF